This TCR beta chain is drawn from a study of response to subunit inactivated influenza vaccine (dated by TCRdb to the late 2010s). Study-level background: Deep quantitative T cell receptor repertoire profiling was used in the study to track responses to a trivalent subunit inactivated influenza vaccine. What the research found in general, with its limitations: The authors suggested that each seasonal influenza vaccination may recruit only a limited number of new T cells.

As to this clonotype: There is no known antigen for this receptor. The record has no base qualities; no much larger clone is one base away.

Inclusive of the bounding cysteine and phenylalanine, the CDR3 is 15 residues long. Just CDR3 DNA is preserved here, 45 bases in frame from base 1. The germline ends are 10 bases apart after V is trimmed by 1 base and J by 4 bases. The library was produced with RT-PCR. Sequenced on an Illumina HiSeq 2500. The public reads were quality trimmed at Q25 with fastp and then assembled into clones with MiXCR by TCRdb, keeping productive beta chains. Each CDR3 protein appears once, grouped with its most common genes and DNA. The sample table holds more than 450,000 distinct CDR3 sequences, of which around 8% were seen once. 10% to 15% of the sample is held by the ten biggest clonotypes.

Material: PBMCs from blood, obtained around 25 months after vaccination. The V and J genes are TRBV12-3 or TRBV12-4 and TRBJ1-4; the D gene is not confidently resolved. The clonotype was recovered from a man aged 45-69 years who received an inactivated influenza vaccine. Donor details come from another sample of the same person, matched by shared clones. The nucleotide sequence reads TGTGCCAGCAGTTTAGGAGGAATTGATAATGAAAAACTGTTTTTT. Its translation is CASSLGGIDNEKLFF.